This TCR beta chain was profiled in a study of human T cells and chemical hapten exposure. A word on this clonotype: This may be a read error, as it is one base from a much larger clone.

Time point defined: patch test 2, 6 weeks after DPC sensitization. Stated treatment: therapeutic diphenylcyclopropenone sensitization with weekly scalp DPC. TCRdb recomputed calls from the RACE reads with MiXCR, one row per CDR3 protein. The data contain 140,000 or so distinct CDR3 sequences, approximately 10% of them seen just once; the ten biggest clones take up around 1.4%. The CDR3 loop spans 12 amino acids. V trimming: 3 bases; J trimming: 12 bases; junction bases outside the gene matches: 5. In germline, CDR1 is DFQATT, CDR2 SNEGSKA (reference sequence). This sequence joins TRBV20-1 and TRBJ2-7; 13 bases fit TRBD2. Sequenced material: whole blood, taken in connection with sensitization to the hapten diphenylcyclopropenone (DPC). The TCR sequence derives from a woman aged 45-59 years with alopecia areata. Some clones in this sample may be carry-over from other donors' samples. CDR3 loop: CSARTSGRRLYF. The CDR3 nucleotides read TGCAGTGCTAGGACTAGCGGGAGGAGGCTGTACTTC.